This paragraph covers one T cell receptor (beta chain) sequence. Its specificity is unknown. A read error may produce the germline difference seen at one junction end. The record originates from a study of T-cell reconstitution after alpha-beta-depleted transplantation in children. Points from the study as a whole: Reportedly, roughly two months post-transplant, alpha-beta T cells arose from several hundred expanded graft clones. Day-60 TCRbeta diversity that was high in some patients was derived from surviving recipient T cells and thymic progenitors. Once a year had passed after transplant, T-cell counts and diversity came mostly from newly produced T cells.

In germline, CDR1 is DFQATT, CDR2 SNEGSKA (reference sequence). The CDR3 loop spans 13 amino acids. During its preparation, the TCRbeta library received unique molecular identifiers. Each CDR3 protein is one row after TCRdb ran MiXCR on the PCR reads. The repertoire includes a few hundred thousand distinct CDR3 sequences, approximately 30% of them detected once, and 36% sits in the top ten. This chain links TRBV20-1 with TRBJ1-4, with D perhaps TRBD1 (5 bases). The source of this sequence is a boy under two years old with Wiskott-Aldrich syndrome, due to receive a stem cell transplant. This material consisted of PBMCs, taken before TCRalphabeta/CD19-depleted stem cell transplant. CDR3 in amino acids: CSARVEGPENLFF. CDR3 sequence (DNA): TGCAGTGCTAGAGTGGAGGGGCCCGAAAACCTGTTTTTT.